The 24 T cell receptor beta chains in this list originate from one sample, sequenced in a study of regulatory T cells in long-lasting Graves disease. Time point defined: newly diagnosed GD, antithyroid drugs for less than 3 months. Extracted RNA from PBMCs served as the source of the TCR library. Through Arm-PCR of CDR3 regions and iRepertoire HTBI primers, TCR beta libraries were built. One entry per CDR3 protein results from TCRdb running MiXCR on the multiplex PCR reads. This sample yields 420,000 or so distinct CDR3 sequences, of which roughly 17% are seen a single time; around a quarter belongs to the top ten. The sample also formed part of further work on T cells in Graves' hyperthyroidism and ophthalmopathy.

This specimen consisted of peripheral blood mononuclear cells (PBMCs), obtained at new diagnosis, from a patient treated with antithyroid drugs. The receptors were gathered from a woman between 18 and 29 years old with Graves disease.

This clonotype was found a few times. The gene calls are TRBV4-1 and TRBJ2-3, with 7 bases identical to TRBD2. Germline values: CDR1 MGHRA, CDR2 YSYEKL. The CDR3 has 16 residues. V shed 4 bases and J 0 bases; nucleotides not matched to a gene: 7. CDR3 sequence (DNA): TGCGCCAGCAGCCTCTTCGGGACTACGAGCACAGATACGCAGTATTTT. It yields the protein CASSLFGTTSTDTQYF.

This clonotype has a count of ten or more. The chain has TRBV18 and TRBJ1-1; D is unclear. The V gene lost 4 bases and the J gene lost 2 bases, with 8 bases spanning the gap. The CDR3 contains 13 residues. From germline, CDR1 is KGHSH and CDR2 LQKENI. Here the CDR3 DNA reads TGTGCCAGCTCACGGCCACCTAACACTGAAGCTTTCTTT. Translation gives CASSRPPNTEAFF. Combining the CDR3 with reference TRBV18 and TRBJ1-1 gives the whole variable domain NAGVMQNPRHLVRRRGQEARLRCSPMKGHSHVYWYRQLPEEGLKFMVYLQKENIIDESGMPKERFSAEFPKEGPSILRIQQVVRGDSAAYFCASSRPPNTEAFFGQGTRLTVV.

The rearrangement joins TRBV9 to TRBJ2-5; D may be TRBD1 (6 bases). Trimming removed 3 bases at V and 7 bases at J, with 13 bases between. This CDR3 is 13 amino acids long. Germline V lookup: CDR1 SGDLS, CDR2 YYNGEE. Written as DNA, the CDR3 is TGTGCCAGCAGCGGGACAGACGGTGGGACCCAGTACTTC. Amino acids: CASSGTDGGTQYF.

This clonotype was recorded many times. The chain joins TRBV6-1 to TRBJ2-7; D unresolved. The germline V and J ends were trimmed by 6 bases and 1 base, with 10 bases remaining between them. CDR1 and CDR2 from the germline V gene are MNHNS and SASEGT. This CDR3 is 13 amino acids long. CDR3 nucleotide sequence: TGTGCCAGCAGACCGACGCCGTCCTACGAGCAGTACTTC. Its protein product is CASRPTPSYEQYF.

This clonotype showed up just a few times. This chain links TRBV27 with TRBJ1-2; D perhaps matches TRBD1 (5 bases). V gave up 1 base and J gave up 4 bases, with 19 bases separating them. Germline assignment: CDR1 MNHEY and CDR2 SMNVEV (reference sequence). CDR3 size: 17 residues. The CDR3 is CASSLYRSGLDPYGYTF. The CDR3 nucleotides read TGTGCCAGCAGTTTATACAGATCGGGGCTGGATCCCTATGGCTACACCTTC.

This clonotype appeared many times. The chain uses TRBV7-3 and TRBJ2-1, with 7 bases that match TRBD1. The CDR3 is made up of 15 amino acids. The trim removed 2 bases at V and 7 bases at J, leaving 8 bases unmatched. The germline CDR1 and CDR2 sequences are SGHTA and FQGTGA. CDR3 amino acids: CASSLQGGPGNEQFF. CDR3 coding DNA: TGTGCCAGCAGCTTACAAGGGGGCCCGGGGAATGAGCAGTTCTTC.

The rearrangement links TRBV3-1 to TRBJ2-6; D perhaps matches TRBD2 (6 bases). This CDR3 is 16 amino acids long. The ends were cut back, 5 bases at V and 10 bases at J, with 21 bases in the middle. From germline, CDR1 is LGHDT and CDR2 YNNKEL (reference sequence). CDR3 sequence reads: CASSVGIGDRENVLTF. Here the CDR3 DNA reads TGTGCCAGCAGCGTAGGGATAGGAGACCGGGAGAACGTCCTGACTTTC.

This chain uses TRBV4-1 with TRBJ2-1; D is possibly TRBD2 (5 bases). Germline V gene data show CDR1 as MGHRA and CDR2 as YSYEKL. The CDR3 extends over 18 amino acids. Trimming removed 1 base from V and 0 bases from J, with 16 bases in between. CDR3 sequence (DNA): TGCGCCAGCAGCCAAGGGACTCCTCTCGCTAGCTCCTACAATGAGCAGTTCTTC. Translation: CASSQGTPLASSYNEQFF.

At least ten counts were recorded for this clonotype. The V call is TRBV12-3 or TRBV12-4, the J call TRBJ2-7; D tentatively fits TRBD1 or TRBD2 (5 bases each). The CDR3 totals 16 residues. V was trimmed by 5 bases and J by 2 bases, leaving 19 bases between them. The CDR3, as DNA: TGTGCCAGCAGTCAAGGGACGGGTCCGGGCCCCTACGAGCAGTACTTC. Amino acid sequence: CASSQGTGPGPYEQYF.

This clonotype was seen many times. This chain uses TRBV5-1 with TRBJ1-1, with D perhaps TRBD1 (6 bases). The ends were cut back, 5 bases at V and 8 bases at J, with 25 bases in the middle. The CDR3 sequence is 16 residues long. Germline lookup yields CDR1 SGHRS and CDR2 YFSETQ. In nucleotides, the CDR3 is TGCGCCAGCAGACCTACAGGGAGCTCTTTCTTTATCGAAGCTTTCTTT. Translating it yields CASRPTGSSFFIEAFF.

The sample holds many counts of this clonotype. The junction departs from the called germline gene at one end, perhaps through a read error. This chain joins TRBV28 and TRBJ2-1, with 12 bases fitting TRBD1. Germline values: CDR1 MDHEN, CDR2 SYDVKM. CDR3 length equals 15 residues. CDR3 nucleotide sequence: TGTGCCAGCAGCCGACCCGGGACAGGGGGCTTCCCTAGTCTCTTC. Amino acid sequence: CASSRPGTGGFPSLF.

This clonotype was found a few times. CDR3 in DNA: TGCGCCAGCAGCCATCAGGGGAGGTCCTCTAACACTGAAGCTTTCTTT. It encodes CASSHQGRSSNTEAFF. The chain carries TRBV4-3 and TRBJ1-1, with D tentatively TRBD1 (6 bases). Trimming took off 3 bases at V and 2 bases at J, with 16 bases between the two ends. Germline V gene lookup returns CDR1 LGHNA and CDR2 YSLEER. The CDR3 sequence is 16 residues long.

This clonotype was detected many times. The rearrangement joins TRBV2 to TRBJ2-7; no definite D call. This CDR3 has 12 residues. V lost 5 bases to trimming and J lost 3 bases, with 8 bases between them. Germline loops: CDR1 SNHLY, CDR2 FYNNEI. The CDR3 DNA reads TGTGCCAGCAGTACCCAGTTCTACGAGCAGTACTTC. Translating it yields CASSTQFYEQYF.

This clonotype turned up a few times. The V gene is TRBV5-1, the J gene TRBJ2-6; 8 bases map to TRBD1. Trimming at V came to 4 bases and at J to 2 bases, leaving 14 bases not matched to a gene. Germline V gives CDR1 SGHRS, CDR2 YFSETQ. This CDR3 has 19 amino acids. The CDR3 here is CASSTQGGQGKAGANVLTF. CDR3 coding DNA: TGCGCCAGCAGCACACAGGGGGGTCAGGGGAAAGCTGGGGCCAACGTCCTGACTTTC.

CDR3 in DNA: TGTGCCAGCAGCGAAAGGGTTCAGGCACCCCTCCACTTT. It translates to CASSERVQAPLHF. This chain uses TRBV6-1 with TRBJ1-6; D gene uncertain. Trimming removed 6 bases at V and 11 bases at J, with 14 bases between. The V gene's germline CDR1 is MNHNS and CDR2 SASEGT. This CDR3 comprises 13 residues.

This chain links TRBV12-3 or TRBV12-4 with TRBJ1-6, with unresolved D. With 6 bases removed from V and 0 bases from J, the gap between germline ends came to 12 bases. The CDR3 is 16 amino acids. CDR3 bases: TGTGCCAGCAGCGTAGGTGTTTCCTCCTATAATTCACCCCTCCACTTT. It translates to CASSVGVSSYNSPLHF.

This clonotype appeared many times. The gene calls are TRBV28 and TRBJ2-5; D remains ambiguous. V was clipped by 2 bases and J by 2 bases, with 9 bases between them. This CDR3 is built from 14 residues. Germline V gives CDR1 MDHEN, CDR2 SYDVKM. The DNA for the CDR3 is TGTGCCAGCAGTTTACCCACCTTACAAGAGACCCAGTACTTC. This codes for CASSLPTLQETQYF.

This clonotype occurred many times. The chain couples TRBV28 to TRBJ2-5; 8 bases agree with TRBD2. V was pared by 2 bases and J by 2 bases, with 7 bases of the junction left unmatched. This CDR3 spans 16 amino acids. The germline V gene has CDR1 MDHEN and CDR2 SYDVKM. The CDR3 DNA reads TGTGCCAGCAGTTTAGTCCCAGCGGGAGCTCAAGAGACCCAGTACTTC. Amino acids: CASSLVPAGAQETQYF. Full variable domain (missing parts from reference TRBV28 and TRBJ2-5): DVKVTQSSRYLVKRTGEKVFLECVQDMDHENMFWYRQDPGLGLRLIYFSYDVKMKEKGDIPEGYSVSREKKERFSLILESASTNQTSMYLCASSLVPAGAQETQYFGPGTRLLVL.

On this clonotype: A much bigger clone sits one base away, suggesting this may be a read error. This chain connects TRBV7-2 to TRBJ2-1, with unresolved D. Germline CDR1 is SGHTA and CDR2 is FQGNSA. The CDR3 covers 14 residues. The CDR3 here is CASSFLPRYSEQFF. CDR3 in DNA: TGTGCCAGCAGCTTCCTCCCAAGGTACAGTGAGCAGTTCTTC.

In its sample, this clonotype was seen many times. The rearrangement joins TRBV20-1 to TRBJ2-3; TRBD2 matches 7 bases. From germline, CDR1 is DFQATT and CDR2 SNEGSKA (reference sequence). The CDR3 is 16 residues long. V trimming: 5 bases; J trimming: 4 bases; junction bases outside the gene matches: 15. The CDR3 nucleotides read TGCAGTGCTCTAACTAGCGCCCCAGGGAACGCAGATACGCAGTATTTT. Its translation: CSALTSAPGNADTQYF.

This clonotype was detected only a few times. The chain carries TRBV15 and TRBJ2-3, with 10 bases identical to TRBD2. The germline CDR1 and CDR2 sequences are LNHNV and YYDKDF (reference sequence). This CDR3 has 18 residues. J lost 5 bases, V lost 0 bases, and 11 bases had no gene match. CDR3 DNA sequence: TGTGCCACCAGCAGAGAGATCGAGCTAGCGGGAGTTAGAGATACGCAGTATTTT. This sequence encodes CATSREIELAGVRDTQYF.

This clonotype has ten or more counts. The V and J genes are TRBV7-9 and TRBJ2-5, with 15 bases identical to TRBD2. The V gene's germline CDR1 is SEHNR and CDR2 FQNEAQ (reference sequence). This CDR3 is built from 19 residues. Trimming took 5 bases from V and 5 from J; bases not matched to a gene: 15. CDR3 nucleotides: TGTGCCAGCAGCACCCAACCCGGGACTAGCGGGAGGTTTACGGAGACCCAGTACTTC. It encodes CASSTQPGTSGRFTETQYF.

This clonotype was observed at least ten times. The chain links TRBV13 to TRBJ2-3, with D possibly matching TRBD1 (5 bases). CDR1 and CDR2 from the germline V gene are PRHDT and FYEKMQ (reference sequence). CDR3 length: 15 amino acids. V dropped 6 bases and J dropped 3 bases, with 16 bases sitting between them. CDR3 in DNA: TGTGCCAGCAGTCTTCCCCGCAAGGGGACAGATACGCAGTATTTT. This encodes CASSLPRKGTDTQYF.

This clonotype came up a few times. The J gene is TRBJ2-1, the V gene TRBV7-3; D gene uncertain. The V gene lost 2 bases and the J gene lost 6 bases, with 11 bases spanning the gap. Germline assignment: CDR1 SGHTA and CDR2 FQGTGA. The CDR3 is 14 amino acids. The CDR3 region is CASSLYLTGNEQFF. The CDR3 DNA follows: TGTGCCAGCAGCTTATATCTAACGGGCAATGAGCAGTTCTTC.